This passage covers 30 T cell receptor beta chains from one sample sequenced in a study of glioma-infiltrating T cells after dendritic cell vaccination. Sequencing was performed with immunoSEQ multiplex PCR; in TCRdb, only in-frame clones are kept and a portion is missing. In the table there are around 72,000 clones, around 81% of which are singletons. Here the sequenced sample was blood, taken before dendritic cell vaccination. The receptors here all came from a human donor with glioblastoma.

The CDR3 spells CASSPRTATEAFF. The CDR3 DNA sequence: TGTGCCAGCAGCCCGCGGACAGCCACTGAAGCTTTCTTT. The chain joins TRBV7-9 to TRBJ1-1; D may be TRBD1 (6 bases). Germline V gives CDR1 SEHNR, CDR2 FQNEAQ (reference sequence). Trimming shortened V by 5 bases and J by 4 bases, and 11 bases separated the two germline ends. This CDR3 contains 13 residues.

The table lists this clone with a count of one. The V gene is TRBV12-5, the J gene TRBJ2-4; 8 bases are shared with TRBD2. The CDR3 is 22 residues long. Germline CDR1 reads LGHNT; CDR2 reads FRNRAP. Trimming at V came to 3 bases and at J to 0 bases, leaving 22 bases not matched to a gene. The CDR3 sequence: CASGFKLGTGTSNSLAKNIQYF. In DNA, the CDR3 is TGTGCTAGTGGTTTTAAGTTGGGGACCGGGACTAGTAATTCTTTAGCCAAAAACATTCAGTACTTC.

The genes are TRBV6-4 and TRBJ1-5; D is possibly TRBD1 (5 bases). V lost 2 bases, J lost 11 bases, and 7 bases lay in between. The CDR3 length is 11 residues. Germline CDR1 reads MRHNA; CDR2 reads SNTAGT. The chain's CDR3 is CASSDGGAQHF. CDR3 in DNA: TGTGCCAGCAGTGACGGGGGGGCCCAGCATTTT.

The chain recombines TRBV28 with TRBJ2-2; a weak D match, TRBD1 (7 bases). The germline gives CDR1 MDHEN, CDR2 SYDVKM. Trimming removed 6 bases from V and 7 bases from J, with 18 bases in between. The CDR3 length is 15 residues. Here the CDR3 reads CASSRPRGADGELFF. The DNA of the CDR3 is TGTGCCAGCAGCCGCCCCAGGGGGGCGGACGGGGAGCTGTTTTTT.

The V gene is TRBV6-5, the J gene TRBJ2-5; tentatively, D is TRBD1 (5 bases). The CDR3 runs to 16 residues. Germline CDR1 MNHEY, CDR2 SVGAGI. V shed 2 bases and J shed 4 bases, with 17 bases lying between them. The CDR3 region is CASSYGGQGGLETQYF. The CDR3 DNA reads as TGTGCCAGCAGTTACGGCGGCCAGGGCGGATTAGAGACCCAGTACTTC.

J is TRBJ2-1 and V is TRBV4-3, with 8 nucleotides matching TRBD2. Germline loops: CDR1 LGHNA, CDR2 YSLEER. V lost 4 bases to trimming and J lost 6 bases; unmatched junction nucleotides: 5. This CDR3 contains 14 residues. The CDR3 region is CASSPWTSSNEQFF. Written as DNA, the CDR3 is TGCGCCAGCAGCCCGTGGACTAGCAGCAATGAGCAGTTCTTC.

The chain is built from TRBV4-1 and TRBJ1-1; D perhaps matches TRBD1 (5 bases). This CDR3 is 18 amino acids long. Germline CDR1 reads MGHRA; CDR2 reads YSYEKL. V was shortened by 0 bases and J by 2 bases, with 19 bases between the two germline ends. CDR3 nucleotide sequence: TGCGCCAGCAGCCAAGATTTTAGGGCAGGGTCCGTAAACACTGAAGCTTTCTTT. Its translation: CASSQDFRAGSVNTEAFF.

The V and J genes are TRBV5-6 and TRBJ1-5; a weak D match, TRBD1 (6 bases). The germline V gene has CDR1 SGHDT and CDR2 YYEEEE. There are 16 residues in the CDR3. Between the trimmed V and J ends, which lost 4 bases and 2 bases, there was a span of 16 bases. The CDR3 nucleotides read TGTGCCAGCAGCGCCGGGACAACGAGGGGCAATCAGCCCCAGCATTTT. It codes for CASSAGTTRGNQPQHF.

This chain connects TRBV6-6 to TRBJ2-5, with 9 nucleotides matching TRBD2. Germline V gene data show CDR1 as MNHNY and CDR2 as SVGAGI (reference sequence). The CDR3 runs to 13 residues. After removal of 7 bases from V and 3 bases from J, the junction contained 3 bases not matched to a gene. The CDR3 bases are TGTGCCAGCACCCAGCGGGGGGAAGAGACCCAGTACTTC. This gives the protein CASTQRGEETQYF.

The chain is built from TRBV6-1 and TRBJ2-3, with 9 bases identical to TRBD1. There are 13 residues in the CDR3. The junction had 4 bases not matched to a gene; V was cut back by 10 bases and J by 2 bases. Per the germline V gene, CDR1 is MNHNS and CDR2 is SASEGT. The CDR3 DNA reads as TGTGCCAACAAACAGGGGGCCACAGATACGCAGTATTTT. This sequence encodes CANKQGATDTQYF.

This sequence joins TRBV5-1 and TRBJ2-1; 9 bases map to TRBD2. CDR3 length: 16 amino acids. Germline V gene data show CDR1 as SGHRS and CDR2 as YFSETQ. Trimming at V came to 0 bases and at J to 9 bases, leaving 10 bases not matched to a gene. The CDR3 sequence: CASSLVLAGASGEQFF. CDR3 in DNA: TGCGCCAGCAGCTTGGTGTTAGCGGGGGCGTCGGGTGAGCAGTTCTTC.

The genes are TRBV14 and TRBJ1-1; 7 nucleotides line up with TRBD1. The V gene end was trimmed by 7 bases and the J gene end by 4 bases; junction bases not matched to a gene: 3. This CDR3 region has 12 residues. Germline assignment: CDR1 SGHDN and CDR2 FVKESK. The CDR3 coding sequence is TGTGCCAGCACCTCAGGGGGCACTGAAGCTTTCTTT. Amino acids: CASTSGGTEAFF.

The rearrangement links TRBV7-9 to TRBJ2-3, with 7 bases that match TRBD1. Germline-derived CDR1 and CDR2 are SEHNR and FQNEAQ (reference sequence). This CDR3 comprises 13 residues. V gave up 5 bases and J gave up 4 bases; unmatched junction bases: 3. The CDR3 is CASSLTGSDTQYF. The CDR3 DNA follows: TGTGCCAGCAGCCTGACAGGGTCAGATACGCAGTATTTT.

The J gene is TRBJ2-3, the V gene TRBV7-2; D is unclear. V lost 1 base, J lost 1 base, and 3 bases lay in between. There are 13 residues in the CDR3. Germline values: CDR1 SGHTA, CDR2 FQGNSA. CDR3 nucleotides: TGTGCCAGCAGCTTAGGGCGCACAGATACGCAGTATTTT. It yields the protein CASSLGRTDTQYF.

This clone was counted between two and nine times. The rearrangement uses TRBV27 and TRBJ1-1, with 10 bases matching TRBD1. Trimming at V came to 5 bases and at J to 7 bases, leaving 10 bases not matched to a gene. This CDR3 region has 15 residues. Germline loops: CDR1 MNHEY, CDR2 SMNVEV (reference sequence). The CDR3 is CASSRRDRGFGEAFF. DNA of the CDR3: TGTGCCAGCAGTCGCCGGGACAGGGGATTCGGTGAAGCTTTCTTT.

The chain joins TRBV7-9 to TRBJ1-4; D not resolved. The CDR3 runs 14 residues. V was clipped by 3 bases and J by 7 bases, with 12 bases between them. Germline CDR1 SEHNR, CDR2 FQNEAQ (reference sequence). The CDR3 sequence is CASSLLGSAEKLFF. CDR3 nucleotide sequence: TGTGCCAGCAGCTTGCTCGGGAGCGCTGAAAAACTGTTTTTT.

Here the CDR3 reads CASSPLGGGEHNEQFF. The CDR3 region has the DNA TGTGCCAGTAGTCCCCTCGGCGGGGGAGAGCACAATGAGCAGTTCTTC. V gene TRBV19 combines with J gene TRBJ2-1; 7 bases agree with TRBD2. J was trimmed by 5 bases and V by 5 bases; bases with no gene match: 12. Germline-derived CDR1 and CDR2 are LNHDA and SQIVND (reference sequence). This CDR3 contains 16 residues.

The CDR3 coding sequence is TGCGCCAGCAGCAGGGGCCGCTCTGGAAACACCATATATTTT. Its translation is CASSRGRSGNTIYF. The chain is built from TRBV5-1 and TRBJ1-3; TRBD1 is a possible D gene (5 bases). The length of the CDR3 is 14 residues. Germline CDR1 is SGHRS and CDR2 is YFSETQ. The germline V and J ends were trimmed by 4 bases and 0 bases, with 8 bases remaining between them.

This clone was seen just once. This chain joins TRBV19 and TRBJ2-3; the match to TRBD1 covers 10 bases. Looked up from germline, CDR1 is LNHDA and CDR2 is SQIVND (reference sequence). CDR3 size: 14 residues. Trimming at V came to 8 bases and at J to 2 bases, leaving 4 bases not matched to a gene. The DNA of the CDR3 is TGTGCCAGTTGGGACAGGGGACTCACAGATACGCAGTATTTT. Its protein product is CASWDRGLTDTQYF.

V and J are TRBV6-5 and TRBJ1-1; no clear D gene. Looked up from germline, CDR1 is MNHEY and CDR2 is SVGAGI. The CDR3 contains 14 residues. V lost 5 bases to trimming and J lost 7 bases, with 17 bases between them. Here the CDR3 reads CASSQSTDRGEAFF. The CDR3 DNA reads as TGTGCCAGCAGTCAGTCCACAGACCGGGGTGAAGCTTTCTTT.

V is TRBV7-2 and J is TRBJ2-7; 7 nucleotides match TRBD2. After removal of 5 bases from V and 3 bases from J, the junction contained 4 bases not matched to a gene. CDR1 and CDR2 (germline): SGHTA, FQGNSA. The CDR3 totals 13 residues. CDR3: CASSGWGGYEQYF. DNA of the CDR3: TGTGCCAGCAGCGGCTGGGGGGGCTACGAGCAGTACTTC.

The chain couples TRBV7-2 to TRBJ1-2; 7 bases agree with TRBD1. The ends lost 4 bases at V and 4 bases at J; junction bases unmatched: 6. Germline V lookup: CDR1 SGHTA, CDR2 FQGNSA. CDR3 length: 14 amino acids. CDR3 nucleotides: TGTGCCAGCAGCTCAACTACAGGGGTCTATGGCTACACCTTC. The encoded protein is CASSSTTGVYGYTF.

The V and J genes are TRBV11-3 and TRBJ2-2, with TRBD1 matching 7 bases. The CDR3 consists of 15 residues. Germline V gene lookup returns CDR1 SGHNT and CDR2 YENEEA. V shed 1 base, J shed 4 bases, and the junction held 3 bases outside the gene matches. CDR3 in amino acids: CASSLGKGATGELFF. The CDR3 bases are TGTGCCAGCAGCTTAGGGAAGGGGGCCACCGGGGAGCTGTTTTTT. The whole variable domain, remainder taken from reference TRBV11-3 and TRBJ2-2, is EAGVVQSPRYKIIEKKQPVAFWCNPISGHNTLYWYLQNLGQGPELLIRYENEEAVDDSQLPKDRFSAERLKGVDSTLKIQPAELGDSAVYLCASSLGKGATGELFFGEGSRLTVL.

The chain couples TRBV7-2 to TRBJ1-1, with D possibly being TRBD1 (6 bases). Per the germline V gene, CDR1 is SGHTA and CDR2 is FQGNSA. This CDR3 is built from 13 residues. V lost 1 base, J lost 11 bases, and 14 bases lay in between. CDR3 coding DNA: TGTGCCAGCAGCTTAGACCCGGGCAGGGGCGCTTTCTTT. Its protein is CASSLDPGRGAFF.

V gene TRBV11-2 combines with J gene TRBJ2-1, with D perhaps matching TRBD2 (6 bases). V dropped 5 bases and J dropped 3 bases, with 17 bases sitting between them. The CDR3 is 16 residues long. Germline V gene data show CDR1 as SGHAT and CDR2 as FQNNGV. CDR3 loop: CASSQFTGGFYNEQFF. The CDR3 coding sequence is TGTGCCAGCAGCCAATTTACCGGGGGATTCTACAATGAGCAGTTCTTC. The full variable domain, completed using reference TRBV11-2 and TRBJ2-1, is EAGVAQSPRYKIIEKRQSVAFWCNPISGHATLYWYQQILGQGPKLLIQFQNNGVVDDSQLPKDRFSAERLKGVDSTLKIQPAKLEDSAVYLCASSQFTGGFYNEQFFGPGTRLTVL.

The J gene is TRBJ2-3, the V gene TRBV6-6, with TRBD2 identical over 8 bases. CDR1 and CDR2 (germline): MNHNY, SVGAGI (reference sequence). Trimming took 3 bases from V and 5 from J; bases not matched to a gene: 7. The CDR3 spans 15 residues. The chain's CDR3 is CASSYSSGAIDTQYF. CDR3 DNA sequence: TGTGCCAGCAGTTATAGTAGCGGGGCGATAGATACGCAGTATTTT.

This rearrangement joins TRBV7-2 to TRBJ1-6, with D possibly being TRBD1 (6 bases). V lost 5 bases and J lost 9, with 11 bases in between. Germline V lookup: CDR1 SGHTA, CDR2 FQGNSA. The CDR3 sequence is 13 residues long. The CDR3 is CASSGGAGSPLHF. The CDR3 DNA is TGTGCCAGCAGCGGGGGGGCTGGTTCACCCCTCCACTTT.

J is TRBJ1-1 and V is TRBV2, with unresolved D. The CDR3 length is 14 residues. From germline, CDR1 is SNHLY and CDR2 FYNNEI. V was trimmed by 0 bases and J by 11 bases, leaving 16 bases between them. The CDR3 reads CASSEASGDSRAFF. The CDR3 DNA reads as TGTGCCAGCAGTGAAGCCTCCGGAGACTCGCGCGCTTTCTTT. The full variable domain, completed using reference TRBV2 and TRBJ1-1, is EPEVTQTPSHQVTQMGQEVILRCVPISNHLYFYWYRQILGQKVEFLVSFYNNEISEKSEIFDDQFSVERPDGSNFTLKIRSTKLEDSAMYFCASSEASGDSRAFFGQGTRLTVV.

This clone has ten or more counts. This chain joins TRBV19 and TRBJ1-2; TRBD1 agrees at 8 bases. CDR3 length equals 12 residues. The V segment lost 3 bases and the J segment 10 bases; nucleotides outside the gene matches: 4. CDR1 LNHDA and CDR2 SQIVND come from the germline V gene (reference sequence). CDR3 sequence: CASSMDRVFYTF. DNA of the CDR3: TGTGCCAGTAGTATGGACAGGGTTTTCTACACCTTC.

The rearrangement uses TRBV6-1 and TRBJ2-2, with no clear D. V was pared by 10 bases and J by 0 bases, with 12 bases between. The CDR3 contains 14 residues. Germline V CDR1 and CDR2: MNHNS, SASEGT. CDR3 coding DNA: TGTGCCACCTCGGAGTACACGAACACCGGGGAGCTGTTTTTT. This gives the protein CATSEYTNTGELFF.